This T cell receptor beta chain appears in the sequencing data of a study of blood T cell repertoires in COVID-19. The germline V gene has CDR1 SGHTS and CDR2 YDEGEE. The CDR3 totals 15 residues. The V gene lost 4 bases and the J gene lost 2 bases, with 16 bases spanning the gap. TCRdb's table, derived via immunoSEQ multiplex PCR, lists solely in-frame clones and lacks some. The profile shows about 110,000 clones, 81% of them singletons. The TCR comes from a woman aged 70-85 years with acute or convalescent COVID-19. The sequenced sample was peripheral blood. V usage is TRBV5-8 and J usage is TRBJ2-7, with D tentatively TRBD1 (6 bases). This chain's CDR3 is CASSPGQSYAYEQYF. CDR3 coding DNA: TGTGCCAGCAGCCCCGGACAGTCGTACGCCTACGAGCAGTACTTC.